One and the same sample provided the 8 T cell receptor beta chains below, sequenced in a study of glioma-infiltrating T cells. Using RNA template, CDR3s of TCR alpha and beta were amplified with iRepertoire arm-PCR. From the multiplex PCR reads, TCRdb called clonotypes with MiXCR, one entry per CDR3 protein. The sample has about 140,000 distinct CDR3 sequences, about 39% seen once. The specimen sequenced was glioma tissue, nonneoplastic brain tissue, or PBMCs (not recorded which). The source is a human donor with low-grade glioma or glioblastoma, undergoing nonglioma brain surgery, or in good health (not recorded which).

This clonotype has more than one count but fewer than ten. V usage is TRBV15 and J usage is TRBJ2-4; 8 positions match TRBD1. There are 14 residues in the CDR3. The germline gives CDR1 LNHNV, CDR2 YYDKDF (reference sequence). Trimming took 3 bases from V and 7 from J; bases not matched to a gene: 5. The CDR3 spells CATSRDRAGNIQYF. The DNA of the CDR3 is TGTGCCACCAGCAGGGACAGGGCCGGGAACATTCAGTACTTC.

For this clonotype: The conserved closing phenylalanine or tryptophan is absent in this CDR3, likely reflecting a read error. The DNA is omitted, as the CDR3 cannot be located on it reliably, and the CDR3 follows TCRdb's listing. This chain connects TRBV28 to TRBJ1-1. The CDR3 is made up of 11 amino acids, end residues included. CDR1 is MDHEN and CDR2 is SYDVKM in the germline V gene. CDR3 amino acids: CASRVNTEAIL.

The chain's CDR3 is CSARRPVGREGQADTQYF. In DNA, the CDR3 is TGCAGTGCTAGACGCCCGGTCGGGCGGGAGGGCCAGGCAGATACGCAGTATTTT. This chain uses TRBV20-1 with TRBJ2-3, with 9 bases that match TRBD2. Germline trimming cut 2 bases from V and 4 bases from J; bases unmatched to any gene: 16. The CDR3 has 18 residues. Germline loops: CDR1 DFQATT, CDR2 SNEGSKA (reference sequence).

There are a few counts of this clonotype. V is TRBV6-2 or TRBV6-3 and J is TRBJ1-5; D is undetermined. Trimming stripped 3 bases from V and 9 bases from J, with 12 bases between. The CDR3 is made up of 13 amino acids. In germline, CDR1 is MNHEY, CDR2 SVGEGT. CDR3 loop: CASSYSPGRPQHF. In DNA form, the CDR3 reads TGTGCCAGCAGTTATTCCCCTGGTCGGCCCCAGCATTTT.

This clonotype occurred once. This sequence joins TRBV3-1 and TRBJ2-5, with TRBD2 matching over 9 bases. V shed 0 bases, J shed 5 bases, and the junction held 7 bases outside the gene matches. The CDR3 length is 16 residues. CDR1 and CDR2 from the germline V gene are LGHDT and YNNKEL (reference sequence). CDR3 sequence reads: CASSQDLISGSETQYF. As DNA, the CDR3 is TGTGCCAGCAGCCAAGATCTCATTAGCGGGAGTGAGACCCAGTACTTC.

The V and J genes are TRBV4-3 and TRBJ2-3, with a tentative D call TRBD1 (6 bases). CDR1 and CDR2 (germline): LGHNA, YSLEER. Trimming removed 2 bases from V and 4 bases from J, with 13 bases in between. CDR3 length equals 15 residues. The CDR3 DNA sequence: TGCGCCAGCAGCCAACTACCAGGGGCAGCAGATACGCAGTATTTT. Protein product: CASSQLPGAADTQYF.

This clonotype was picked up a small number of times. The chain is built from TRBV6-2 or TRBV6-3 and TRBJ2-1; 8 nucleotides line up with TRBD1. V trimming: 2 bases; J trimming: 9 bases; junction bases outside the gene matches: 9. The CDR3 sequence is 15 residues long. Germline V gene data show CDR1 as MNHEY and CDR2 as SVGEGT. CDR3 residues: CASSYTQTGVVEQFF. For the CDR3, the DNA is TGTGCCAGCAGTTACACCCAGACAGGGGTTGTTGAGCAGTTCTTC.

The chain combines TRBV11-2 with TRBJ2-7; TRBD2 aligns across 13 bases. This CDR3 region has 15 residues. Germline V lookup: CDR1 SGHAT, CDR2 FQNNGV. The V gene end was trimmed by 4 bases and the J gene end by 4 bases; junction bases not matched to a gene: 4. This CDR3 reads CASSSGLAGRYEQYF. CDR3 DNA sequence: TGTGCCAGCAGCTCGGGACTAGCGGGAAGGTACGAGCAGTACTTC.